Below are 32 T cell receptor beta chains sequenced from a single sample in a study of T cell responses to AZD1222 COVID-19 vaccine. The repertoire was sequenced with immunoSEQ multiplex PCR; TCRdb's copy has only in-frame clones and lacks some. The profile shows roughly 120,000 clones, about 85% of them singletons. Sequenced here: peripheral blood, sampled 28 days after the second AZD1222 dose. These receptors all stem from an adult who received the AZD1222 COVID-19 vaccine.

The CDR3 nucleotides read TGTGCCAGCAGCCTACAGGGTGGCTCCTATAATTCACCCCTCCACTTT. This sequence encodes CASSLQGGSYNSPLHF. V and J are TRBV7-8 and TRBJ1-6; D may be TRBD1 (6 bases). The CDR3 runs 16 residues. V was shortened by 5 bases and J by 0 bases, with 11 bases between the two germline ends. From germline, CDR1 is SGHVS and CDR2 FQNEAQ.

This clone was counted once. This chain links TRBV7-8 with TRBJ1-2, with TRBD1 matching 7 bases. CDR3 size: 14 residues. V lost 5 bases, J lost 0 bases, and 3 bases stayed unmatched. Germline V CDR1 and CDR2: SGHVS, FQNEAQ. In DNA form, the CDR3 reads TGTGCCAGCAGCATAGACAGGGCTAACTATGGCTACACCTTC. This encodes CASSIDRANYGYTF.

The genes are TRBV6-4 and TRBJ1-6; D gene ambiguous. V was shortened by 5 bases and J by 8 bases, with 16 bases between the two germline ends. Germline CDR1 MRHNA, CDR2 SNTAGT. This CDR3 contains 15 residues. The CDR3: CASSLRPDPYSPLHF. CDR3 DNA sequence: TGTGCCAGCAGTCTCCGACCGGACCCCTATTCACCCCTCCACTTT.

The chain combines TRBV7-3 with TRBJ2-1, with 8 nucleotides matching TRBD1. The germline CDR1 and CDR2 sequences are SGHTA and FQGTGA. V dropped 3 bases and J dropped 0; count of bases not matched to a gene: 1. The CDR3 contains 15 residues. The CDR3 DNA reads TGTGCCAGCAGCTTCGGACAGGGCTCCTACAATGAGCAGTTCTTC. As protein: CASSFGQGSYNEQFF.

This clone was seen just once. This rearrangement joins TRBV6-5 to TRBJ2-2; no definite D call. Germline CDR1 MNHEY, CDR2 SVGAGI. The CDR3 consists of 13 residues. V lost 5 bases, J lost 8 bases, and 12 bases lay in between. The CDR3 loop is CASSLIGQGELFF. CDR3 nucleotide sequence: TGTGCCAGCAGTCTCATCGGCCAGGGGGAGCTGTTTTTT.

Here the CDR3 DNA reads TGTGCCAGTAGTACCGGAGGGGGCTTGAGAGGCTACACCTTC. This sequence encodes CASSTGGGLRGYTF. The V and J genes are TRBV19 and TRBJ1-2, with TRBD1 matching over 7 bases. V was pared by 4 bases and J by 8 bases, with 10 bases of the junction left unmatched. The germline gives CDR1 LNHDA, CDR2 SQIVND (reference sequence). There are 14 residues in the CDR3. Full variable domain (missing parts from reference TRBV19 and TRBJ1-2): DGGITQSPKYLFRKEGQNVTLSCEQNLNHDAMYWYRQDPGQGLRLIYYSQIVNDFQKGDIAEGYSVSREKKESFPLTVTSAQKNPTAFYLCASSTGGGLRGYTFGSGTRLTVV.

This clone was detected once. The rearrangement uses TRBV7-9 and TRBJ1-2; 8 bases fit TRBD1. Per germline, CDR1 SEHNR and CDR2 FQNEAQ (reference sequence). Unmatched junction bases numbered 7, after V lost 5 bases and J lost 2 bases. This CDR3 spans 15 amino acids. The CDR3 is CASSMGQEINYGYTF. CDR3 DNA sequence: TGTGCCAGCAGCATGGGACAGGAGATAAACTATGGCTACACCTTC.

This clone turned up a few times. The V call is TRBV3-1 (or the pseudogene TRBV3-2), the J call TRBJ2-7; the match to TRBD1 covers 7 bases. Losses at the gene ends were 1 base for V and 2 bases for J; bases not matched to a gene: 14. Germline CDR1 and CDR2: LGHDT and YNNKEL (reference sequence). This CDR3 is built from 18 residues. CDR3 protein: CASSQGKMRQGVTYEQYF. In DNA form, the CDR3 reads TGTGCCAGCAGCCAAGGAAAGATGAGACAGGGAGTGACCTACGAGCAGTACTTC.

This sequence joins TRBV29-1 and TRBJ2-2; D may be TRBD2 (6 bases). CDR1 is SQVTM and CDR2 is ANQGSEA in the germline V gene. Trimming removed 3 bases at V and 6 bases at J, with 8 bases between. The CDR3 has 12 residues. The CDR3 sequence is CSVDWGAGELFF. The CDR3 nucleotides are TGCAGCGTTGATTGGGGGGCCGGGGAGCTGTTTTTT.

The chain employs TRBV5-1 and TRBJ2-7; 7 nucleotides line up with TRBD1. The V segment lost 4 bases and the J segment 2 bases; nucleotides outside the gene matches: 9. The CDR3 extends over 15 amino acids. The germline gives CDR1 SGHRS, CDR2 YFSETQ. The CDR3 sequence: CASSKGTVFAYEQYF. CDR3 DNA sequence: TGCGCCAGCAGCAAGGGGACAGTTTTCGCCTACGAGCAGTACTTC.

The chain recombines TRBV6-2 or TRBV6-3 with TRBJ2-2, with D perhaps TRBD1 (5 bases). Trimming shortened V by 5 bases and J by 6 bases, and 10 bases separated the two germline ends. This CDR3 spans 13 amino acids. Germline values: CDR1 MNHEY, CDR2 SVGEGT. The CDR3 DNA reads as TGTGCCAGCAGTCGGACACCCTCCGGGGAGCTGTTTTTT. Translated: CASSRTPSGELFF.

This chain links TRBV5-4 with TRBJ1-1; D ambiguous. Germline V gives CDR1 SGHNT, CDR2 YYREEE (reference sequence). This CDR3 contains 14 residues. V shed 0 bases and J shed 3 bases, with 9 bases lying between them. CDR3 sequence reads: CASSLGPEYTEAFF. CDR3 coding DNA: TGTGCCAGCAGCTTGGGGCCAGAGTACACTGAAGCTTTCTTT.

This chain joins TRBV6-5 and TRBJ1-4; a weak D match, TRBD1 (6 bases). Trimming cost V 1 base and J 12 bases, with 9 bases left between them. CDR1 is MNHEY and CDR2 is SVGAGI in the germline V gene. CDR3 length: 12 residues. The CDR3 spells CASSYWQGQLFF. The CDR3 DNA reads TGTGCCAGCAGTTACTGGCAGGGGCAACTGTTTTTT.

Comment on this clone: The same CDR3 is also encoded by other DNA sequences in this sample. The chain combines TRBV5-1 with TRBJ1-4, with TRBD1 as a possible D gene (5 bases). Germline V gene lookup returns CDR1 SGHRS and CDR2 YFSETQ. The CDR3 has 14 residues. The V and J ends lost 4 bases and 5 bases respectively, with 12 bases between them. The CDR3 is CASSLGAGNEKLFF. In DNA, the CDR3 is TGCGCCAGCAGCCTTGGGGCAGGCAATGAAAAACTGTTTTTT.

The chain is built from TRBV6-5 and TRBJ1-2; perhaps TRBD1 as D (5 bases). The V gene lost 0 bases and the J gene lost 4 bases, with 6 bases spanning the gap. CDR1 is MNHEY, CDR2 SVGAGI, per germline. This CDR3 is built from 13 residues. CDR3 loop: CASSYSGTYGYTF. The CDR3 nucleotides are TGTGCCAGCAGTTACTCCGGGACCTATGGCTACACCTTC.

The chain is built from TRBV5-1 and TRBJ2-5, with 7 bases that match TRBD1. V was pared by 6 bases and J by 1 base, with 9 bases of the junction left unmatched. Germline-derived CDR1 and CDR2 are SGHRS and YFSETQ. The CDR3 is 15 amino acids. The CDR3 loop is CASTYTGAIQETQYF. CDR3 nucleotide sequence: TGCGCCAGCACCTATACAGGGGCAATCCAAGAGACCCAGTACTTC.

The table lists this clone with a count of one. J is TRBJ1-2 and V is TRBV18; no reliable D call. Trimming left V 3 bases short and J 10 bases short, with 18 bases between. Germline loops: CDR1 KGHSH, CDR2 LQKENI. CDR3 length: 14 amino acids. The CDR3 coding sequence is TGTGCCAGCTCACCTATTCCAGACGCATACGACTACACCTTC. It translates to CASSPIPDAYDYTF. The full variable domain, completed using reference TRBV18 and TRBJ1-2, is NAGVMQNPRHLVRRRGQEARLRCSPMKGHSHVYWYRQLPEEGLKFMVYLQKENIIDESGMPKERFSAEFPKEGPSILRIQQVVRGDSAAYFCASSPIPDAYDYTFGSGTRLTVV.

V gene TRBV27 combines with J gene TRBJ1-4; D gene ambiguous. This CDR3 is built from 14 residues. Trimming took 5 bases from V and 7 from J, leaving 14 bases between them. Per germline, CDR1 MNHEY and CDR2 SMNVEV (reference sequence). The CDR3 nucleotides read TGTGCCAGCAGTCCCCGGCTATTGGCTGAAAAACTGTTTTTT. It encodes CASSPRLLAEKLFF. Filled out from reference TRBV27 and TRBJ1-4, the complete variable domain reads EAQVTQNPRYLITVTGKKLTVTCSQNMNHEYMSWYRQDPGLGLRQIYYSMNVEVTDKGDVPEGYKVSRKEKRNFPLILESPSPNQTSLYFCASSPRLLAEKLFFGSGTQLSVL.

J is TRBJ2-2 and V is TRBV19; TRBD1 might be the D (7 bases). Germline loops: CDR1 LNHDA, CDR2 SQIVND (reference sequence). This CDR3 has 15 residues. The germline V and J ends were trimmed by 8 bases and 2 bases, with 15 bases remaining between them. The CDR3 sequence is CASRRGQSNTGELFF. The DNA for the CDR3 is TGTGCCAGTCGGCGGGGACAGAGTAACACCGGGGAGCTGTTTTTT.

This sequence joins TRBV7-8 and TRBJ2-7, with TRBD2 identical over 7 bases. This CDR3 has 17 amino acids. The V and J ends lost 2 bases and 3 bases, in that order; junction bases with no gene match: 13. In germline, CDR1 is SGHVS, CDR2 FQNEAQ. The CDR3 DNA reads TGTGCCAGCAGCTTAAAGGGCGGGGGAGCAAGATTCTACGAGCAGTACTTC. It is translated as CASSLKGGGARFYEQYF.

The rearrangement links TRBV27 to TRBJ1-2, with a tentative D call TRBD1 (5 bases). CDR1 is MNHEY, CDR2 SMNVEV, per germline (reference sequence). Trimming took 5 bases from V and 4 from J, leaving 14 bases between them. CDR3 length equals 14 residues. The CDR3 sequence is CASSPRATAYGYTF. The CDR3 nucleotides read TGTGCCAGCAGTCCCAGGGCAACGGCCTATGGCTACACCTTC.

This clone has more than one count but fewer than ten. V and J are TRBV11-2 and TRBJ2-3; TRBD2 matches 10 bases. Germline lookup yields CDR1 SGHAT and CDR2 FQNNGV. This CDR3 comprises 15 residues. V lost 6 bases and J lost 3; bases outside the gene matches: 6. The DNA for the CDR3 is TGTGCCAGCAGGGCTAGCGGGGGATATACAGATACGCAGTATTTT. This codes for CASRASGGYTDTQYF.

V usage is TRBV19 and J usage is TRBJ2-1, with TRBD1 matching 8 bases. The CDR3 covers 21 residues. From germline, CDR1 is LNHDA and CDR2 SQIVND (reference sequence). V lost 7 bases, J lost 2 bases, and 25 bases stayed unmatched. The CDR3 nucleotides are TGTGCCAGTAAGGCTAGGGGTTCGGCGGGACAGGCCCGTATGGCCTACAATGAGCAGTTCTTC. Amino acids: CASKARGSAGQARMAYNEQFF.

The chain has TRBV6-5 and TRBJ1-1, with 8 bases that match TRBD1. The CDR3 has 13 residues. Germline lookup yields CDR1 MNHEY and CDR2 SVGAGI. The V gene end was trimmed by 9 bases and the J gene end by 0 bases; junction bases not matched to a gene: 3. Written as DNA, the CDR3 is TGTGCCAGTGGACAGGGAGTGAACACTGAAGCTTTCTTT. It encodes CASGQGVNTEAFF.

This clone was recorded only once. The chain carries TRBV7-2 and TRBJ1-2; perhaps TRBD1 as D (6 bases). The CDR3 covers 15 residues. From germline, CDR1 is SGHTA and CDR2 FQGNSA. Trimming stripped 4 bases from V and 6 bases from J, with 18 bases between. The CDR3 DNA is TGTGCCAGCAGCTGGGACCGAGACCCAGGGGATGGCTACACCTTC. Protein product: CASSWDRDPGDGYTF.

The V and J genes are TRBV5-1 and TRBJ2-1; 9 bases line up with TRBD2. The junction had 7 bases not matched to a gene; V was cut back by 5 bases and J by 13 bases. CDR3 length: 12 amino acids. From germline, CDR1 is SGHRS and CDR2 YFSETQ. The CDR3 spells CASRGGGAAQFF. In DNA form, the CDR3 reads TGCGCCAGCAGGGGCGGGGGGGCCGCACAGTTCTTC.

V gene TRBV3-1 (or the pseudogene TRBV3-2) combines with J gene TRBJ1-1; TRBD1 matches at 8 bases. V lost 7 bases to trimming and J lost 2 bases; unmatched junction nucleotides: 9. CDR1 LGHDT and CDR2 YNNKEL come from the germline V gene (reference sequence). The CDR3 length is 15 residues. Here the CDR3 DNA reads TGTGCCAGCACCGAAGGACAGGGTTACAACACTGAAGCTTTCTTT. The encoded protein is CASTEGQGYNTEAFF.

In this sample, this clone turned up a few times. Here the CDR3 DNA reads TGTGCCAGTCGAGTGACAAACTCTGGGGCCAACGTCCTGACTTTC. Its protein product is CASRVTNSGANVLTF. The chain recombines TRBV7-2 with TRBJ2-6; no clear D. Trimming removed 9 bases from V and 0 bases from J, with 12 bases in between. Germline values: CDR1 SGHTA, CDR2 FQGNSA. The CDR3 contains 15 residues.

This clone was seen more than once but under ten times. The chain joins TRBV7-3 to TRBJ1-6; maybe TRBD1 (6 bases). Germline assignment: CDR1 SGHTA and CDR2 FQGTGA. Between the trimmed V and J ends, which lost 5 bases and 7 bases, there was a span of 9 bases. This CDR3 region has 13 residues. The CDR3 DNA follows: TGTGCCAGCAGCCCAGACAGGAATTCACCCCTCCACTTT. This codes for CASSPDRNSPLHF.

This clone has a handful of counts. The chain recombines TRBV5-5 with TRBJ2-7; D is uncertain. From germline, CDR1 is SGHKS and CDR2 YYEKEE (reference sequence). The CDR3 is 16 residues long. The ends were cut back, 4 bases at V and 2 bases at J, with 19 bases in the middle. As DNA, the CDR3 is TGTGCCAGCAGCCCGGGTTTAGGAGTTAACGCCTACGAGCAGTACTTC. Translating it yields CASSPGLGVNAYEQYF.

The chain links TRBV5-1 to TRBJ1-5; weak D call: TRBD1 (5 bases). The CDR3 has 15 amino acids. The germline V gene has CDR1 SGHRS and CDR2 YFSETQ. V was shortened by 2 bases and J by 5 bases, with 14 bases between the two germline ends. CDR3 coding DNA: TGCGCCAGCAGCTTAGGACCCGACAGCTATCAGCCCCAGCATTTT. This codes for CASSLGPDSYQPQHF.

The V and J genes are TRBV30 and TRBJ1-4; D is undetermined. The CDR3 runs 13 residues. Trimming took 0 bases from V and 7 from J, leaving 9 bases between them. Germline V gene data show CDR1 as GTSNPN and CDR2 as SVGIG (reference sequence). The CDR3 DNA reads as TGTGCCTGGAGTGTGGTGTACAGTGAAAAACTGTTTTTT. Protein product: CAWSVVYSEKLFF. The variable domain in full, with the rest retrieved from reference TRBV30 and TRBJ1-4, is SQTIHQWPATLVQPVGSPLSLECTVEGTSNPNLYWYRQAAGRGLQLLFYSVGIGQISSEVPQNLSASRPQDRQFILSSKKLLLSDSGFYLCAWSVVYSEKLFFGSGTQLSVL.